Listed below are T cell receptor beta chains from one sample, sequenced in a study of regulatory T cells in long-lasting Graves disease. MiXCR was run by TCRdb on the multiplex PCR reads, yielding one entry per CDR3 protein. In the table there are 310,000 or so distinct CDR3 sequences, less than 20% of which are singletons. This specimen was peripheral blood mononuclear cells (PBMCs), taken when the disease was refractory, from a patient treated with antithyroid drugs. These receptors were taken from a female donor with Graves disease. CDR3s include the opening cysteine and the closing phenylalanine or tryptophan. Fields, in order: CDR3 protein, CDR3 DNA, V gene, D gene, J gene, clone size. A D gene is named only where the DNA matches it firmly. Not every row has a clone size; where given, it reads once, few, many or a size class.

CASSHAGGWSGGGELFF TGTGCCAGCAGTCATGCTGGAGGATGGTCCGGGGGCGGGGAGCTGTTTTTT TRBV12-3/TRBV12-4 . TRBJ2-2 .
CASSFVNQPQHF TGTGCCAGCAGTTTCGTCAATCAGCCCCAGCATTTT TRBV28 . TRBJ1-5 many
CASSSDAGGGQPQHF TGCGCCAGCAGCTCGGATGCAGGGGGAGGCCAGCCCCAGCATTTT TRBV5-1 TRBD1 TRBJ1-5 many
CASSEVGLRLAGGRGENEQFF TGTGCCAGCAGTGAAGTCGGACTTCGGCTAGCGGGGGGGCGGGGTGAGAATGAGCAGTTCTTC TRBV6-1 TRBD2 TRBJ2-1 many
CASSSGIYNSPLHF TGTGCCAGCAGTTCCGGTATCTATAATTCACCCCTCCACTTT TRBV6-2/TRBV6-3 . TRBJ1-6 .
CSARDWRVDTEAFF TGCAGTGCTAGGGACTGGAGAGTGGACACTGAAGCTTTCTTT TRBV20-1 . TRBJ1-1 many
CASSVAPTWDQPQHF TGTGCCAGCAGCGTAGCTCCGACTTGGGATCAGCCCCAGCATTTT TRBV9 . TRBJ1-5 few
CASGSGGEQYF TGTGCCAGCGGGTCGGGGGGCGAGCAGTACTTC TRBV11-2 TRBD2 TRBJ2-7 many
CASSYFPDRAGYGYTF TGTGCCAGCAGTTACTTCCCGGACAGGGCTGGCTATGGCTACACCTTC TRBV6-5 TRBD1 TRBJ1-2 many
CASSEGTGGTEAFF TGTGCCAGCAGTGAAGGGACAGGGGGCACTGAAGCTTTCTTT TRBV2 TRBD1 TRBJ1-1 .
CARRTGNQPQHF TGTGCCAGACGTACGGGGAATCAGCCCCAGCATTTT TRBV19 . TRBJ1-5 .
CASSYGGLANTEAFF TGTGCCAGCAGTTACGGCGGTCTGGCGAACACTGAAGCTTTCTTT TRBV6-5 . TRBJ1-1 many
CSVEGLAGGPIPSSTDTQYF TGCAGCGTTGAAGGTCTAGCGGGAGGCCCGATACCTTCCTCCACAGATACGCAGTATTTT TRBV29-1 TRBD2 TRBJ2-3 few
CASSQNRDSYEQYF TGTGCCAGCAGCCAGAACAGGGATTCCTACGAGCAGTACTTC TRBV6-1 . TRBJ2-7 .
CASRNEGLAAETQYF TGTGCCAGCAGAAATGAGGGACTAGCGGCAGAGACCCAGTACTTC TRBV6-2/TRBV6-3 TRBD2 TRBJ2-5 many
CSARDPGGPSLTGELFF TGCAGTGCTAGAGATCCGGGAGGGCCCTCCCTAACCGGGGAGCTGTTTTTT TRBV20-1 TRBD2 TRBJ2-2 many
CASSSYTSGRIHEQYF TGTGCCAGCAGCTCCTATACTAGCGGGAGGATCCACGAGCAGTACTTC TRBV7-9 TRBD2 TRBJ2-7 .
CASSTGNIQYF TGTGCCAGCAGTACAGGAAACATTCAGTACTTC TRBV3-1 . TRBJ2-4 many
CASTRGHQNYGYTF TGTGCCAGTACCCGCGGACACCAGAACTATGGCTACACCTTC TRBV19 . TRBJ1-2 .
CASSIGLANTEAFF TGTGCCAGTAGTATAGGGCTAGCGAACACTGAAGCTTTCTTT TRBV19 . TRBJ1-1 .
CASSFIVGNTEAFF TGTGCCAGCAGCTTTATCGTAGGGAACACTGAAGCTTTCTTT TRBV11-2 . TRBJ1-1 many
CSARALGRDVVAGANVLTF TGCAGTGCTAGAGCATTAGGCAGGGATGTTGTTGCTGGGGCCAACGTCCTGACTTTC TRBV20-1 . TRBJ2-6 .
CASSRRDGSYERYF TGTGCCAGCAGTCGCCGGGACGGTTCCTACGAGCGGTACTTC TRBV11-1 . TRBJ2-7 .
CAISDLLLGGNTEAFF TGTGCCATCAGTGATCTCCTTCTAGGTGGGAACACTGAAGCTTTCTTT TRBV10-3 . TRBJ1-1 .
CASRSHSNQPQHF TGTGCCAGCAGATCTCATAGCAATCAGCCCCAGCATTTT TRBV6-2/TRBV6-3 . TRBJ1-5 .
CASSPGAFSGEKLFF TGTGCCAGCTCACCGGGAGCTTTTAGTGGTGAAAAACTGTTTTTT TRBV18 . TRBJ1-4 many
CASGTPLSGANVLTF TGTGCCAGCGGGACACCTCTCTCTGGGGCCAACGTCCTGACTTTC TRBV12-3/TRBV12-4 . TRBJ2-6 many
CASSGQGPNEQFF TGTGCCAGCAGCGGACAGGGGCCCAATGAGCAGTTCTTC TRBV2 TRBD1 TRBJ2-1 .